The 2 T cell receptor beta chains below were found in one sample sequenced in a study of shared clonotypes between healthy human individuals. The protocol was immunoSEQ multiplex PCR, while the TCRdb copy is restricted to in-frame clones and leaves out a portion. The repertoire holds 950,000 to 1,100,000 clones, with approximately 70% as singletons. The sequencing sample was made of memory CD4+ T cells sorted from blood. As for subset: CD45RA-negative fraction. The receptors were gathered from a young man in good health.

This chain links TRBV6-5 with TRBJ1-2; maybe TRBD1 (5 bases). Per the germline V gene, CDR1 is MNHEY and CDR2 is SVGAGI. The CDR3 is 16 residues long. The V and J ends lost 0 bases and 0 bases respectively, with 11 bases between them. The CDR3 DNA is TGTGCCAGCAGTTACTCGGGGCAGGGTACTAACTATGGCTACACCTTC. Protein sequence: CASSYSGQGTNYGYTF.

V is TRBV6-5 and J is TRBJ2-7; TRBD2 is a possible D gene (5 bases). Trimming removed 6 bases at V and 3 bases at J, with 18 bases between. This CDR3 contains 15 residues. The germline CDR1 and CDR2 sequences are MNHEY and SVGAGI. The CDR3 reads CASSPGLAAIYEQYF. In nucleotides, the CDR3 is TGTGCCAGCAGCCCTGGTCTAGCAGCCATCTACGAGCAGTACTTC.